These 27 T cell receptor beta chains share one sample of origin, sequenced in a study of beta chain features in type 1 diabetes. Sequenced material consisted of expressed TCRB transcripts (all of the isolated RNA was reverse transcribed). Only in-frame clones appear in the TCRdb table, and some are missing; sequencing was by immunoSEQ multiplex PCR. The profile shows almost 350,000 clones, about 20% of them singletons. The sample comprised naive CD4+ T cells from blood. All receptors come from a woman under 30 in good health.

In this sample, this clone turned up a few times. The CDR3 loop is CASSGQGRDTDTQYF. CDR3 DNA sequence: TGCGCCAGCAGCGGACAGGGGCGGGACACAGATACGCAGTATTTT. The J gene is TRBJ2-3, the V gene TRBV5-1; 9 bases are a match to TRBD1. The V segment lost 4 bases and the J segment 2 bases; nucleotides outside the gene matches: 5. This CDR3 spans 15 amino acids. CDR1 and CDR2 (germline): SGHRS, YFSETQ. Combining the CDR3 with reference TRBV5-1 and TRBJ2-3 gives the whole variable domain KAGVTQTPRYLIKTRGQQVTLSCSPISGHRSVSWYQQTPGQGLQFLFEYFSETQRNKGNFPGRFSGRQFSNSRSEMNVSTLELGDSALYLCASSGQGRDTDTQYFGPGTRLTVL.

This clone has more than one count but fewer than ten. This chain uses TRBV7-9 with TRBJ1-5, with D possibly TRBD1 on 5 matching bases. Germline V gives CDR1 SEHNR, CDR2 FQNEAQ (reference sequence). This CDR3 region has 16 residues. With 5 bases removed from V and 0 bases from J, the gap between germline ends came to 14 bases. The CDR3 nucleotides are TGTGCCAGCAGCACGTACCAGGGTAATAGCAATCAGCCCCAGCATTTT. It encodes CASSTYQGNSNQPQHF.

Comments on this clone: The sample holds other DNA sequences that translate to the same CDR3. This rearrangement joins TRBV18 to TRBJ2-7; 7 nucleotides line up with TRBD1. Germline V gene lookup returns CDR1 KGHSH and CDR2 LQKENI. This CDR3 region has 13 residues. V dropped 3 bases and J dropped 1; count of bases not matched to a gene: 0. The CDR3, as DNA: TGTGCCAGCTCACCGGGACAGTCCTACGAGCAGTACTTC. Translating gives CASSPGQSYEQYF.

The chain is built from TRBV11-2 and TRBJ2-7; 7 bases map to TRBD1. V lost 5 bases to trimming and J lost 3 bases; unmatched junction nucleotides: 7. The CDR3 contains 14 residues. The V gene's germline CDR1 is SGHAT and CDR2 FQNNGV. The CDR3 here is CASSPRTGDYEQYF. The CDR3 DNA reads TGTGCCAGCAGCCCTCGGACAGGAGACTACGAGCAGTACTTC.

The DNA for the CDR3 is TGTGCCAGCAGCTTGAGGAGCGGGAGTGTATACGAGCAGTACTTC. This encodes CASSLRSGSVYEQYF. The chain couples TRBV5-6 to TRBJ2-7; TRBD2 agrees at 8 bases. CDR1 and CDR2 from the germline V gene are SGHDT and YYEEEE. The CDR3 extends over 15 amino acids. V shed 1 base, J shed 4 bases, and the junction held 7 bases outside the gene matches.

The rearrangement joins TRBV18 to TRBJ2-1, with a weak D call TRBD2 (6 bases). V was trimmed by 4 bases and J by 5 bases, leaving 18 bases between them. CDR1 and CDR2 (germline): KGHSH, LQKENI. The CDR3 covers 16 residues. The DNA of the CDR3 is TGTGCCAGCTCACTTAACGGGGCTAGCGCGAACAATGAGCAGTTCTTC. Its translation: CASSLNGASANNEQFF.

In its sample, this clone was seen a few times. The sample contains more than one DNA sequence encoding this CDR3. The gene calls are TRBV7-2 and TRBJ1-1; D may be TRBD1 (5 bases). Germline CDR1 is SGHTA and CDR2 is FQGNSA. This CDR3 spans 15 amino acids. Trimming took 1 base from V and 4 from J, leaving 13 bases between them. The CDR3, as DNA: TGTGCCAGCAGCTTAGGTACAGGTATGGGCACTGAAGCTTTCTTT. This encodes CASSLGTGMGTEAFF.

V is TRBV4-2 and J is TRBJ1-5; possibly TRBD1 for D (6 bases). Germline CDR1 reads LGHNA; CDR2 reads YNFKEQ. This CDR3 region has 16 residues. Trimming removed 4 bases from V and 2 bases from J, with 15 bases in between. The CDR3 region has the DNA TGTGCCAGCAGCCCAAGGGAAGGGGGGGGCAATCAGCCCCAGCATTTT. Translated, it gives CASSPREGGGNQPQHF.

This clone was seen a few times. This chain connects TRBV6-1 to TRBJ2-5, with 8 bases matching TRBD1. With 7 bases clipped from V and 5 bases from J, the junction kept 3 bases outside the gene matches. This CDR3 region has 12 residues. The germline V gene encodes CDR1 MNHNS and CDR2 SASEGT. The CDR3 loop reads CASIRQGETQYF. The CDR3 DNA is TGTGCCAGCATCCGACAGGGGGAGACCCAGTACTTC.

The V call is TRBV7-9, the J call TRBJ2-4; D remains unclear. V gave up 5 bases and J gave up 5 bases, with 7 bases separating them. The CDR3 runs to 12 residues. The germline gives CDR1 SEHNR, CDR2 FQNEAQ (reference sequence). The CDR3 sequence: CASSLSENIQYF. CDR3 coding DNA: TGTGCCAGCAGCCTTTCGGAAAACATTCAGTACTTC.

This chain joins TRBV25-1 and TRBJ2-5; TRBD2 might be the D (6 bases). CDR1 is MGHDK and CDR2 is SYGVNS in the germline V gene. Trimming left V 2 bases short and J 4 bases short, with 11 bases between. The CDR3 has 14 residues. CDR3 sequence (DNA): TGTGCCAGCAGTGAAAAGGCGGGATTAGAGACCCAGTACTTC. Amino acids: CASSEKAGLETQYF.

In DNA, the CDR3 is TGCGCCAGCAGCTTTGGGTCAATAGCGCTAAACCAAGAGACCCAGTACTTC. It specifies CASSFGSIALNQETQYF. The chain recombines TRBV5-1 with TRBJ2-5; a weak D match, TRBD2 (5 bases). The CDR3 is 17 residues long. Germline V gene sequence: CDR1 SGHRS, CDR2 YFSETQ. Trimming pared 2 bases from V and 0 bases from J, leaving 17 bases between.

The V call is TRBV5-4, the J call TRBJ2-7; 12 positions agree with TRBD2. Looked up from germline, CDR1 is SGHNT and CDR2 is YYREEE (reference sequence). V lost 4 bases and J lost 7; bases outside the gene matches: 9. The CDR3 is 15 amino acids. The chain's CDR3 is CASSLYLAGGQEQYF. The CDR3 bases are TGTGCCAGCAGCCTCTACCTAGCGGGGGGGCAAGAGCAGTACTTC. Using reference TRBV5-4 and TRBJ2-7 for the parts outside the CDR3, the full variable domain is ETGVTQSPTHLIKTRGQQVTLRCSSQSGHNTVSWYQQALGQGPQFIFQYYREEENGRGNFPPRFSGLQFPNYSSELNVNALELDDSALYLCASSLYLAGGQEQYFGPGTRLTVT.

This clone has more than one count but fewer than ten. The chain is built from TRBV19 and TRBJ2-7; 9 nucleotides match TRBD1. Germline V gene sequence: CDR1 LNHDA, CDR2 SQIVND (reference sequence). The ends lost 4 bases at V and 4 bases at J; junction bases unmatched: 8. The CDR3 contains 15 residues. The CDR3 is CASSTRTGAPYEQYF. The CDR3 DNA reads as TGTGCCAGTAGTACGCGGACAGGGGCACCTTACGAGCAGTACTTC.

This chain uses TRBV7-9 with TRBJ2-5, with 8 bases lining up with TRBD1. The CDR3 is 16 amino acids. Germline CDR1 and CDR2: SEHNR and FQNEAQ (reference sequence). With V trimmed by 5 bases and J by 2 bases, 10 bases remained unmatched. For the CDR3, the DNA is TGTGCCAGCAGCATTTCCGGGACAGGTTTACAAGAGACCCAGTACTTC. Its translation is CASSISGTGLQETQYF.

The chain has TRBV6-5 and TRBJ2-7; perhaps TRBD1 as D (7 bases). Per the germline V gene, CDR1 is MNHEY and CDR2 is SVGAGI. Trimming removed 6 bases at V and 2 bases at J, with 17 bases between. CDR3 length: 15 residues. The DNA of the CDR3 is TGTGCCAGCAGCCCGCGGGACAGCCAGACCTACGAGCAGTACTTC. Its translation is CASSPRDSQTYEQYF.

The V call is TRBV18, the J call TRBJ2-1; 7 nucleotides agree with TRBD2. Looked up from germline, CDR1 is KGHSH and CDR2 is LQKENI. With V trimmed by 0 bases and J by 5 bases, 10 bases remained unmatched. The CDR3 has 17 residues. CDR3 sequence (DNA): TGTGCCAGCTCACCACCTGGGGCCCTAGCGGTAGACAATGAGCAGTTCTTC. Protein: CASSPPGALAVDNEQFF.

The V gene is TRBV7-2, the J gene TRBJ2-7; TRBD1 aligns across 9 bases. Germline CDR1 SGHTA, CDR2 FQGNSA. V shed 6 bases, J shed 2 bases, and the junction held 14 bases outside the gene matches. The CDR3 runs to 17 residues. CDR3 loop: CASSPTGQGAIPYEQYF. The CDR3 DNA reads as TGTGCCAGCAGTCCTACGGGACAGGGCGCTATACCCTACGAGCAGTACTTC.

A note on this clone: This CDR3 is also generated by other DNA sequences in the sample. The chain recombines TRBV29-1 with TRBJ1-1; TRBD1 matches 11 bases. Germline V lookup: CDR1 SQVTM, CDR2 ANQGSEA. The CDR3 has 13 amino acids. V shed 1 base and J 5 bases; nucleotides not matched to a gene: 0. Here the CDR3 DNA reads TGCAGCGTTGAAGGGGACAGGGGGACTGAAGCTTTCTTT. Translation gives CSVEGDRGTEAFF.

The sample holds a few counts of this clone. The V gene is TRBV6-5, the J gene TRBJ2-7; 8 nucleotides line up with TRBD1. Per the germline V gene, CDR1 is MNHEY and CDR2 is SVGAGI. V was pared by 2 bases and J by 3 bases, with 3 bases of the junction left unmatched. The CDR3 extends over 14 amino acids. In DNA, the CDR3 is TGTGCCAGCAGTTACGACAGGGGACACTACGAGCAGTACTTC. Translation: CASSYDRGHYEQYF.

This clone was seen more than once but under ten times. The genes are TRBV15 and TRBJ1-2; possibly TRBD1 for D (5 bases). Trimming took 6 bases from V and 6 from J, leaving 14 bases between them. The CDR3 spans 13 residues. The germline V gene encodes CDR1 LNHNV and CDR2 YYDKDF (reference sequence). Here the CDR3 DNA reads TGTGCCACCAGGGAGGGGAGCCGTGATGGCTACACCTTC. Residues: CATREGSRDGYTF.

This chain uses TRBV5-6 with TRBJ1-5, with 7 bases lining up with TRBD1. Germline loops: CDR1 SGHDT, CDR2 YYEEEE. Unmatched junction bases numbered 3, after V lost 5 bases and J lost 4 bases. The CDR3 is 13 residues long. The CDR3 reads CASSRDRNQPQHF. The CDR3 nucleotides read TGTGCCAGCAGTCGGGACAGAAATCAGCCCCAGCATTTT.

There are a few counts of this clone. The sample contains more than one DNA sequence encoding this CDR3. The J gene is TRBJ1-5, the V gene TRBV4-1; 7 bases are a match to TRBD1. The CDR3 totals 16 residues. J was trimmed by 3 bases and V by 2 bases; bases with no gene match: 7. CDR1 and CDR2 from the germline V gene are MGHRA and YSYEKL. CDR3 in amino acids: CASSQPRQGSNQPQHF. The DNA for the CDR3 is TGCGCCAGCAGCCAACCGCGACAGGGATCCAATCAGCCCCAGCATTTT.

This CDR3 reads CASSTVGHNTGELFF. CDR3 nucleotide sequence: TGTGCCAGTAGTACGGTGGGCCATAACACCGGGGAGCTGTTTTTT. This rearrangement joins TRBV19 to TRBJ2-2; D ambiguous. Deletions cut 4 bases from V and 2 bases from J, with 11 bases between. CDR1 LNHDA and CDR2 SQIVND come from the germline V gene (reference sequence). This CDR3 contains 15 residues.

This clone has more than one count but fewer than ten. V is TRBV30 and J is TRBJ1-1; a possible D gene is TRBD1 (6 bases). Germline CDR1 is GTSNPN and CDR2 is SVGIG (reference sequence). The CDR3 has 12 amino acids. V was shortened by 0 bases and J by 7 bases, with 9 bases between the two germline ends. CDR3 sequence (DNA): TGTGCCTGGAGTGTACAGGGATATGAAGCTTTCTTT. As protein: CAWSVQGYEAFF.

This clone was observed a few times. The chain has TRBV5-1 and TRBJ2-7; perhaps TRBD1 as D (6 bases). Trimming removed 2 bases at V and 4 bases at J, with 16 bases between. Per the germline V gene, CDR1 is SGHRS and CDR2 is YFSETQ. The CDR3 length is 15 residues. Written as DNA, the CDR3 is TGCGCCAGCAGCTTCTCTCCAGGGACAAGTTACGAGCAGTACTTC. Translated, it gives CASSFSPGTSYEQYF.

In this sample, this clone turned up a few times. The chain is built from TRBV5-1 and TRBJ2-7; 10 positions agree with TRBD1. The trim removed 2 bases at V and 10 bases at J, leaving 9 bases unmatched. CDR3 length: 14 amino acids. In germline, CDR1 is SGHRS, CDR2 YFSETQ. CDR3 region: CASSFGTGVVKQYF. CDR3 DNA sequence: TGCGCCAGCAGCTTCGGGACAGGGGTCGTCAAACAGTACTTC. Full variable domain (rest looked up from reference TRBV5-1 and TRBJ2-7): KAGVTQTPRYLIKTRGQQVTLSCSPISGHRSVSWYQQTPGQGLQFLFEYFSETQRNKGNFPGRFSGRQFSNSRSEMNVSTLELGDSALYLCASSFGTGVVKQYFGPGTRLTVT.